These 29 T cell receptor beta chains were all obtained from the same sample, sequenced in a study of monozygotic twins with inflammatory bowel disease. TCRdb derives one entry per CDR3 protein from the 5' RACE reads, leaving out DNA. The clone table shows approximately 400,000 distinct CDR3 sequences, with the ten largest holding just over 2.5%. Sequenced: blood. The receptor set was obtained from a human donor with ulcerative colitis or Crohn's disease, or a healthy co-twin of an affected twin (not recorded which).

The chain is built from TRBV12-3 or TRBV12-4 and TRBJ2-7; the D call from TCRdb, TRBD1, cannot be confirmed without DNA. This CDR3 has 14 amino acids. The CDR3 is CASSNWGGSYEQYF.

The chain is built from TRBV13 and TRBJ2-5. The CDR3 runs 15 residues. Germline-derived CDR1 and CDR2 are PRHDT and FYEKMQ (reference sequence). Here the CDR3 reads CASSDGNLGEETQYF.

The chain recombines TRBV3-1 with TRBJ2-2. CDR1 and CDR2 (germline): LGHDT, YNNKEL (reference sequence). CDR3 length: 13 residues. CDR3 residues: CASSQANTGELFF. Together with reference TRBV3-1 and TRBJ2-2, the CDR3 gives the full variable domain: DTAVSQTPKYLVTQMGNDKSIKCEQNLGHDTMYWYKQDSKKFLKIMFSYNNKELIINETVPNRFSPKSPDKAHLNLHINSLELGDSAVYFCASSQANTGELFFGEGSRLTVL.

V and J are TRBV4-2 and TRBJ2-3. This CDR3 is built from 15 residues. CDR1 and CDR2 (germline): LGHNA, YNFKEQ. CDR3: CASSRDALGTDTQYF.

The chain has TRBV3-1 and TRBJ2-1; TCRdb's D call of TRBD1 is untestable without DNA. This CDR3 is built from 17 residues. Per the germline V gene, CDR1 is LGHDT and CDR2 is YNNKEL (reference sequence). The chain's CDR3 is CASYRGEGGGSYNEQFF.

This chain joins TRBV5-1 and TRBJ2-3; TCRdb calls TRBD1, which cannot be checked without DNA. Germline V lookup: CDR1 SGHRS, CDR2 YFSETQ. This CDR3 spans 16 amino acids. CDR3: CASARDRTGVSDTQYF.

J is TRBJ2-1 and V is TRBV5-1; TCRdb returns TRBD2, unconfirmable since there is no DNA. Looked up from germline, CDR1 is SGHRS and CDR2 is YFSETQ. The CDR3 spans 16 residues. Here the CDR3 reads CASSLSPSGVSNEQFF.

CDR3: CASSQERTGNQETQYF. The chain links TRBV3-1 to TRBJ2-5; there is no DNA to check the TCRdb D call of TRBD1. Germline V gives CDR1 LGHDT, CDR2 YNNKEL (reference sequence). CDR3 size: 16 residues.

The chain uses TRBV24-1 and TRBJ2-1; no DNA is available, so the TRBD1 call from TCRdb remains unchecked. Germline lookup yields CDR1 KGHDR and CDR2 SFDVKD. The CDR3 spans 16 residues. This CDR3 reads CATSDVTGGGYNEQFF.

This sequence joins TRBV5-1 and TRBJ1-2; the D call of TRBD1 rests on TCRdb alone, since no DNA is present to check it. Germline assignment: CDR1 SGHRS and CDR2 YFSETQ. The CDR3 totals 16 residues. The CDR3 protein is CASSLYQGWNSYGYTF.

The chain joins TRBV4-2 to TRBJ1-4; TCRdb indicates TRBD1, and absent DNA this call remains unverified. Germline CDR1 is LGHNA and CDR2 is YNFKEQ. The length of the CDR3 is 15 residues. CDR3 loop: CASSYPGTGNEKLFF.

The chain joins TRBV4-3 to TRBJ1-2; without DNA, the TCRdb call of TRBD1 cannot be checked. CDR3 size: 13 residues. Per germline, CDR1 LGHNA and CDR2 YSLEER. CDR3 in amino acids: CASSQDGQYGYTF.

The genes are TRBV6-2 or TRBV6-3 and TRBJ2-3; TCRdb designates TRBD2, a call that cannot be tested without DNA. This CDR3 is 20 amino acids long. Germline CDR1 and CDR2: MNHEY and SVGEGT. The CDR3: CASSYSGSVASGVGQNTQYF.

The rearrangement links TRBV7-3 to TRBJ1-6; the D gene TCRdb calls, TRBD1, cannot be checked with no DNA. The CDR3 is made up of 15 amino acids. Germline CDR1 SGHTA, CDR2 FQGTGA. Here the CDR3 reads CASSFSGPGHSPLHF.

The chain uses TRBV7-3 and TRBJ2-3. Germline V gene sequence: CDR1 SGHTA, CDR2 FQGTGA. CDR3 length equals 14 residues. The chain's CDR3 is CASSLNLQADTQYF.

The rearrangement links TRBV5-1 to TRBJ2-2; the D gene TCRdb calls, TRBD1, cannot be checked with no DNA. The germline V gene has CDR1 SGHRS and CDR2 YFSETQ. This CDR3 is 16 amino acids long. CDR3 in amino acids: CASSAGAEANTGELFF.

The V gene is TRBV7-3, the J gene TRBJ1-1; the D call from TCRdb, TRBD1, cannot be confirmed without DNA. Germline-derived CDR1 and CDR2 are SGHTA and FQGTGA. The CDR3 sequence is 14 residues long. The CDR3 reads CASSLNGGNTEAFF. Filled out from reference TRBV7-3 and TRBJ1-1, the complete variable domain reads GAGVSQTPSNKVTEKGKYVELRCDPISGHTALYWYRQSLGQGPEFLIYFQGTGAADDSGLPNDRFFAVRPEGSVSTLKIQRTERGDSAVYLCASSLNGGNTEAFFGQGTRLTVV.

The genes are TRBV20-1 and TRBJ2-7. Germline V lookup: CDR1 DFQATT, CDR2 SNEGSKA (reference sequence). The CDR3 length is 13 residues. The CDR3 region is CSARDWGFYEQYF.

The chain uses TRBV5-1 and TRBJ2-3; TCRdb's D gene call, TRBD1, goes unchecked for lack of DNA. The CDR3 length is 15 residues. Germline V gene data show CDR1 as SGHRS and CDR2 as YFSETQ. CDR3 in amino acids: CASSHGTPSTDTQYF.

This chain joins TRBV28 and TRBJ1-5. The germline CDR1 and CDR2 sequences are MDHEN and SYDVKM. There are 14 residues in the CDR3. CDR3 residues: CASSFIVSNQPQHF.

CDR3 sequence: CATSSGQGRSNQPQHF. The chain links TRBV19 to TRBJ1-5; TCRdb lists TRBD1, though no DNA is available to test this call. This CDR3 contains 16 residues. Germline V CDR1 and CDR2: LNHDA, SQIVND (reference sequence). Full variable domain (missing parts from reference TRBV19 and TRBJ1-5): DGGITQSPKYLFRKEGQNVTLSCEQNLNHDAMYWYRQDPGQGLRLIYYSQIVNDFQKGDIAEGYSVSREKKESFPLTVTSAQKNPTAFYLCATSSGQGRSNQPQHFGDGTRLSIL.

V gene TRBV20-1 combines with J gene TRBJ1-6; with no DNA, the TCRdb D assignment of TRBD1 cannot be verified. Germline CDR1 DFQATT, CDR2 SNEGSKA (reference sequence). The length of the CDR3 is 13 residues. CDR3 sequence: CSATGTLGSPLHF.

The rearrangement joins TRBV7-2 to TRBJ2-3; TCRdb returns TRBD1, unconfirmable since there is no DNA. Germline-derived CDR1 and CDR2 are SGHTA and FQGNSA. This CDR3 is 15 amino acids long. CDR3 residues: CASSRDRGLADTQYF.

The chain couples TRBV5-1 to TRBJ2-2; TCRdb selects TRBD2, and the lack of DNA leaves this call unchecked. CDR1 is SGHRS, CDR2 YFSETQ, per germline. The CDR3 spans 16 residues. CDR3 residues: CASSGTSGGPTGELFF.

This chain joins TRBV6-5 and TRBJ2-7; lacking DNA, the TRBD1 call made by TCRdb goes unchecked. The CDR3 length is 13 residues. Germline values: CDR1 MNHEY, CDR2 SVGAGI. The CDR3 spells CASSLRDGGEQYF.

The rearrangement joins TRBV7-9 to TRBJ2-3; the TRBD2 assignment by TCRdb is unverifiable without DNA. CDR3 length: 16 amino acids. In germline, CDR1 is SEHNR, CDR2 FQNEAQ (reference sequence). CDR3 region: CASSLPRGGEGDTQYF.

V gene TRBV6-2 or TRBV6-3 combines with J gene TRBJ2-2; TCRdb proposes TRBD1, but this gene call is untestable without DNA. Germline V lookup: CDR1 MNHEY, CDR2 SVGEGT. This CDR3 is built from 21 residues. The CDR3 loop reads CASSYLLGGALYFSNTGELFF.

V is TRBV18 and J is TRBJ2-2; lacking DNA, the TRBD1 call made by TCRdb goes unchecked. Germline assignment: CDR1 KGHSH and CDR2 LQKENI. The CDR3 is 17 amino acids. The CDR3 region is CASSSKGRTGNTGELFF.

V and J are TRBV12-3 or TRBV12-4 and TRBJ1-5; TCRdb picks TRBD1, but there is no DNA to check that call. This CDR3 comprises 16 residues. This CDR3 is CASRGAGQGSNQPQHF.